The clone carrying this TCR beta chain was seen a handful of times. Antigen: not known. These data are taken from a study of beta chain features in type 1 diabetes. Expressed TCRB transcripts were sequenced because the entire RNA isolate underwent reverse transcription. Generated by immunoSEQ multiplex PCR, the TCRdb table keeps only in-frame clones and is missing some. This sample has some 100,000 clones, with almost 40% found just once. Study-wide results and limits: VDJ junctions from patients with type 1 diabetes contained fewer insertions and more deletions.

CDR3 length equals 14 residues. V lost 7 bases to trimming and J lost 5 bases; unmatched junction nucleotides: 8. The germline V gene has CDR1 ENHRY and CDR2 SYGVKD. The source material was stem cell memory CD4+ T cells from blood. The source of this sequence is a woman aged 18-29 years in good health. The rearrangement links TRBV10-3 to TRBJ2-7; 10 nucleotides line up with TRBD1. The CDR3 here is CAINSPGQGHEQYF. The CDR3, as DNA: TGTGCCATCAATTCTCCGGGACAGGGGCACGAGCAGTACTTC.